This entry features one TCR beta chain sequence. Antigen: not known. The CDR3 sequence is 19 residues long. The germline gives CDR1 SGHTA, CDR2 FQGNSA. J lost 2 bases, V lost 5 bases, and 16 bases had no gene match. The record originates from a study of T cells in Graves' hyperthyroidism and ophthalmopathy. Study-wide results and limits: Ophthalmopathy and stable hyperthyroidism were separated by a 13 V-J model. It was a median approximately 7.1 months before onset that the model predicted ophthalmopathy. Most thyroid clonotypes with frequency above 0.001 were detected in blood.

For the diagnoses, clinical symptoms, serum thyroxine and TRAb, thyroid ultrasound and orbital computed tomography were used. Amplified regions were TCR beta CDR3 sequences from RNA transcripts. The HTBI set primed first-round TCR CDR3 RT-PCR. TCRdb called the multiplex PCR reads again in MiXCR, with one record for every CDR3 protein. This sample carries 550,000 to 700,000 distinct CDR3 sequences, 40% to 55% of them seen once, and the ten largest clones take around a fifth. The V call is TRBV7-2, the J call TRBJ2-7; TRBD2 matches at 12 bases. This receptor was identified in an adult woman with Graves' disease, either hyperthyroidism or ophthalmopathy (not recorded which). The sequencing sample was made of peripheral blood or thyroid tissue (not recorded which). The CDR3 DNA is TGTGCCAGCAGCCGCACCCTGACTAGCGGGAGCCCAAGGCCCTACGAGCAGTACTTC. Amino acid sequence: CASSRTLTSGSPRPYEQYF.